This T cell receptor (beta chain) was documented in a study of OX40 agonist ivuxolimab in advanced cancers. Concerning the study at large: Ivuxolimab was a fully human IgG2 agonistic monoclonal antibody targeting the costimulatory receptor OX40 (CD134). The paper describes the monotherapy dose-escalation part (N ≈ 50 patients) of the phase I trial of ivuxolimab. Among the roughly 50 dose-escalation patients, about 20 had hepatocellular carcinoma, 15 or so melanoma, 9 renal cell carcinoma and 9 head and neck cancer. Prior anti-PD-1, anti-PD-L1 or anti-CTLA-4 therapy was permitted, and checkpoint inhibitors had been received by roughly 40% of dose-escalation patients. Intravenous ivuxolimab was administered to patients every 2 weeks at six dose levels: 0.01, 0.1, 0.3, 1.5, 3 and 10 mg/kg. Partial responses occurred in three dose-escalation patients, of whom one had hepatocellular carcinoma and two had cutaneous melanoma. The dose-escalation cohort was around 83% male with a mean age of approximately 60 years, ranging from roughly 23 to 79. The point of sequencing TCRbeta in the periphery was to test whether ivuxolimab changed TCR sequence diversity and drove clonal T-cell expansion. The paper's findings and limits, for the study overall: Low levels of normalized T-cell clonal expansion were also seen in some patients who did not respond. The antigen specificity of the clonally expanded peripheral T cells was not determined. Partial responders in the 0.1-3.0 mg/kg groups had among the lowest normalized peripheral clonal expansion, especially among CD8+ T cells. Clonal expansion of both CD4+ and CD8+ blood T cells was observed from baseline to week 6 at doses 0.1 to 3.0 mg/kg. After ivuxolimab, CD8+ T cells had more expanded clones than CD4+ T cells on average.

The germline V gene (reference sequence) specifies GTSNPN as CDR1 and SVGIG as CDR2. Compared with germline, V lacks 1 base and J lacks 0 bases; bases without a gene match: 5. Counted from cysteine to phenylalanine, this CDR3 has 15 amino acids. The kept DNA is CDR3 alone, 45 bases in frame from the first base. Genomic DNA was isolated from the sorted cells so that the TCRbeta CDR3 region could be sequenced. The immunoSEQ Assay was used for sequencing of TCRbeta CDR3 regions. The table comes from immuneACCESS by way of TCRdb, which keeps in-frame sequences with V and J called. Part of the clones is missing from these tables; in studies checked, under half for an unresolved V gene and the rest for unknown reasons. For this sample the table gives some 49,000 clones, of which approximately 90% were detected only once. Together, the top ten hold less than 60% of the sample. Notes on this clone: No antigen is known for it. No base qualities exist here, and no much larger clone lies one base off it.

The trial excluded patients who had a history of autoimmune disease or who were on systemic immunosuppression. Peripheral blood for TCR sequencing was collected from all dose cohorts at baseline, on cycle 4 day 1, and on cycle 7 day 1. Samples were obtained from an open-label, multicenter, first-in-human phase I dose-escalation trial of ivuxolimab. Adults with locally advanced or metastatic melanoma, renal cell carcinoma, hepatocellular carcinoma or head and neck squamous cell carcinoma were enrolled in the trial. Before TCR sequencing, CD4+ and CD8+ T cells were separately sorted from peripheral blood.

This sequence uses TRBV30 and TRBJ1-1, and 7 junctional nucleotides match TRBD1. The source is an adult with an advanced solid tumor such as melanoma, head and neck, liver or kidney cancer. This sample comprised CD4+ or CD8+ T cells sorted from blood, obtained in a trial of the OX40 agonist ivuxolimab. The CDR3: CAWSGGQHLNTEAFF. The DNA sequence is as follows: TGTGCCTGGAGTGGGGGACAGCACCTGAACACTGAAGCTTTCTTT.